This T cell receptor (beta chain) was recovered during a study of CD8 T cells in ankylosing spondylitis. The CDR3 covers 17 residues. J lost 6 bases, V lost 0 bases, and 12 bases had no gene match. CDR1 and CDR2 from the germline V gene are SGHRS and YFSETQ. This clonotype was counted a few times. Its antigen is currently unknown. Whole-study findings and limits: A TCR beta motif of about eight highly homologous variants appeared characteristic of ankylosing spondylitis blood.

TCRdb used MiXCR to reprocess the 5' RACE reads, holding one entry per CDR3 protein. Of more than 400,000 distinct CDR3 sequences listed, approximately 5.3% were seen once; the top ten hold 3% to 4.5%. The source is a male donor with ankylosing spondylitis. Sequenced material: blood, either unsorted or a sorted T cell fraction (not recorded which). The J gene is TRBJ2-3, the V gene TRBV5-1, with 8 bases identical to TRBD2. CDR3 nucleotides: TGCGCCAGCAGCTTGGTGATAGCGGGGACGATCGGGGATACGCAGTATTTT. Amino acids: CASSLVIAGTIGDTQYF.